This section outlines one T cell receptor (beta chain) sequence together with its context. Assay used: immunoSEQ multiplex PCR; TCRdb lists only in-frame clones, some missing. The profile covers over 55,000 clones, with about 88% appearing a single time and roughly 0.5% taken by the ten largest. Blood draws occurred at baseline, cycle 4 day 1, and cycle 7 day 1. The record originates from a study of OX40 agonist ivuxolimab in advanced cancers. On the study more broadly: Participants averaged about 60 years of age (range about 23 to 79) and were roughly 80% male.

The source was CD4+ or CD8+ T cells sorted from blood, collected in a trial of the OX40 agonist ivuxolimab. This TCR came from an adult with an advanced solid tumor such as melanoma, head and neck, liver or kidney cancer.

CDR3 sequence (DNA): TGTGCCAGCAGTGATCTCGGTGGGCGGGGTAGCACAGATACGCAGTATTTT. This encodes CASSDLGGRGSTDTQYF. The chain employs TRBV25-1 and TRBJ2-3; D is possibly TRBD2 (6 bases). CDR1 and CDR2 (germline): MGHDK, SYGVNS. V was cut by 3 bases and J by 0 bases, with 16 bases left in between. The CDR3 runs to 17 residues.